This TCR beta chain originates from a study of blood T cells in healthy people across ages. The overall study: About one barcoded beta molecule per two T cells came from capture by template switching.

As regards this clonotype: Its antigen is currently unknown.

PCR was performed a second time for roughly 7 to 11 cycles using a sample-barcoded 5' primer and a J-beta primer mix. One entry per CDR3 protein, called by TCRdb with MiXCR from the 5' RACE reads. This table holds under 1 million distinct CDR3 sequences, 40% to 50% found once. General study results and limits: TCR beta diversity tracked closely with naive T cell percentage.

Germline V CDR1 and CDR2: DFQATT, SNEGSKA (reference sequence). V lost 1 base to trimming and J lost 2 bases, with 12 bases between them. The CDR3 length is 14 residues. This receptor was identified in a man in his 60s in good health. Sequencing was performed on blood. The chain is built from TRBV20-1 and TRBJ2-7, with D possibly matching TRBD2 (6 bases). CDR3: CSARVSGGTYEQYF. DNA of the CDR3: TGCAGTGCTAGAGTTAGTGGGGGGACCTACGAGCAGTACTTC.